The entry below describes one TCR beta chain. Trimming took 2 bases from V and 5 from J, leaving 12 bases between them. Germline V gene data show CDR1 as LGHNA and CDR2 as YNFKEQ. The CDR3 is 14 amino acids. Time point: blood 2 weeks post-SBRT. Treatment meaning: 15 Gy SBRT to primary tumor, nephrectomy 4 weeks later. The entry originates in a study of radiation and T cells in renal cell carcinoma. Assay: immunoSEQ multiplex PCR; the TCRdb copy retains only in-frame clones and omits some. The sample records approximately 61,000 clones, roughly 72% being singletons. This material consisted of blood, taken from a patient whose treatment included radiotherapy and nephrectomy. J is TRBJ2-5 and V is TRBV4-2; no firm D call. The receptor's source is a man aged 55 to 70 with renal cell carcinoma. The CDR3, as DNA: TGTGCCAGCAGCCAAAATTTGAATGCGGAGACCCAGTACTTC. It encodes CASSQNLNAETQYF.